This note documents a single T cell receptor (beta chain) sequence. Germline V gives CDR1 GTSNPN, CDR2 SVGIG (reference sequence). The CDR3 covers 19 residues. Trimming cost V 3 bases and J 4 bases; bases outside gene matches: 15. This record belongs to a study of sequential checkpoint blockade in melanoma. Clones were sequenced by immunoSEQ multiplex PCR, and TCRdb holds only the in-frame ones, with some missing. In the table there are 15,000 to 20,000 clones, about 66% of which are singletons. As for treatment: randomized to nivolumab then ipilimumab (arm A) or the reverse (arm B). The chain recombines TRBV30 with TRBJ2-5; 15 nucleotides agree with TRBD2. The material sequenced was CD8+ T cells sorted from blood (inferred from file names), taken from a patient given nivolumab and ipilimumab in sequence. The TCR was taken from a human donor with melanoma. CDR3 residues: CAWSGRTSGRGTGRETQYF. The CDR3 DNA follows: TGTGCCTGGAGCGGCCGGACTAGCGGGAGGGGAACGGGAAGAGAGACCCAGTACTTC. The variable domain in full, completed from reference TRBV30 and TRBJ2-5, reads SQTIHQWPATLVQPVGSPLSLECTVEGTSNPNLYWYRQAAGRGLQLLFYSVGIGQISSEVPQNLSASRPQDRQFILSSKKLLLSDSGFYLCAWSGRTSGRGTGRETQYFGPGTRLLVL.